These T cell receptor beta chains were read from a single sample in a study of CD8 T cells in Susac syndrome. TCRdb used MiXCR to reprocess the immunoSEQ multiplex PCR reads, holding one entry per CDR3 protein. The repertoire holds about 430,000 distinct CDR3 sequences, with around 85% as singletons. Sequencing input: CD8+ T cells from PBMCs. The receptors stem from a human donor with multiple sclerosis. Both conserved end residues are part of each CDR3. D genes are given only for firm matches. Not all rows give a size; the values are once, few, many and, for expanded clones, a class.

v_gene	len	j_gene	abundance	d_gene	CDR3nt	CDR3aa
TRBV10-3	12	TRBJ2-7	once	TRBD1	TGTGCCATCAGCTCCACAGGGGACGAGCAGTACTTC	CAISSTGDEQYF
TRBV6-5	15	TRBJ1-6	.	.	TGTGCCAGCAGTCTCGTTTGGACTCTTAATTCACCCCTCCACTTT	CASSLVWTLNSPLHF
TRBV9	14	TRBJ2-7	once	TRBD1	TGTGCCAGCAGCCCAGGGGGCAGATACTACGAGCAGTACTTC	CASSPGGRYYEQYF
TRBV29-1	12	TRBJ1-3	.	.	TGCAGCGTTGAAGAATTGGAGGGAAGCATATATTTT	CSVEELEGSIYF
TRBV7-9	15	TRBJ2-3	.	.	TGTGCCAGCAGCCCCCATAGGGGCCGAACGGATACGCAGTATTTT	CASSPHRGRTDTQYF
TRBV25-1	16	TRBJ2-7	.	TRBD1	TGTGCCAGCAGTGCCTCGAGGGACAGCGCAAGCTACGAGCAGTACTTC	CASSASRDSASYEQYF
TRBV30	13	TRBJ2-1	.	TRBD1	TGTGCCTGCACGGACAGGGGGCTCAATGAGCAGTTCTTC	CACTDRGLNEQFF
TRBV5-4	15	TRBJ1-1	.	.	TGTGCCAGCAGCTTGGAGGGGTGGGGGGCTGCTGAAGCTTTCTTT	CASSLEGWGAAEAFF
TRBV6-1	15	TRBJ1-1	.	.	TGTGCCAGCAGTGACAGGGTGCGGCTTGACACTGAAGCTTTCTTT	CASSDRVRLDTEAFF
TRBV11-2	17	TRBJ2-6	.	.	TGTGCCAGCAGCTTAGATCCCCTAGCCCTGGGGGCCAACGTCCTGACTTTC	CASSLDPLALGANVLTF
TRBV29-1	13	TRBJ2-7	.	.	TGCAGCGTCAGGCATACGACGGCCCACGAGCAGTACTTC	CSVRHTTAHEQYF
TRBV30	11	TRBJ2-1	.	.	TGTGCCTGGAGTGCCGGGAATGAGCAGTTCTTC	CAWSAGNEQFF
TRBV7-9	14	TRBJ2-7	few	TRBD1	TGTGCCAGCAGCTACGGACAGGGCCCCTACGAGCAGTACTTC	CASSYGQGPYEQYF
TRBV6-1	16	TRBJ1-5	.	.	TGTGCCAGCAGACCGGATGCTATTTATAGCAATCAGCCCCAGCATTTT	CASRPDAIYSNQPQHF
TRBV7-9	15	TRBJ2-1	.	TRBD2	TGTGCCAGCAGCTTTTTGACTAGCGGTGATGGTGAGCAGTTCTTC	CASSFLTSGDGEQFF
TRBV10-1	15	TRBJ1-2	.	.	TGCGCCAGCAGTGATGTGGCAGACACCAACTATGGCTACACCTTC	CASSDVADTNYGYTF
TRBV27	15	TRBJ2-5	.	.	TGTGCCAGCAGTTTATCGATCGAGACAATCGAGACCCAGTACTTC	CASSLSIETIETQYF
TRBV28	15	TRBJ2-1	.	.	TGTGCCAGCAGTTTGCCCGTAGGCTCCTACAATGAGCAGTTCTTC	CASSLPVGSYNEQFF
TRBV7-6	14	TRBJ1-4	.	TRBD1	TGTGCCAGCAGCTTAGACAGGGGTGATGAAAAACTGTTTTTT	CASSLDRGDEKLFF
TRBV21-1	14	TRBJ2-3	.	.	TGTGCCAGCAGCAAAGCCCCTTCGGCAGATACGCAGTATTTT	CASSKAPSADTQYF
TRBV27	16	TRBJ1-1	.	.	TGTGCCAGCAGACCAGGGGTGACAGGATCGAACACTGAAGCTTTCTTT	CASRPGVTGSNTEAFF
TRBV30	13	TRBJ2-7	.	.	TGTGCCTGGAGCGTCATGGGACTCTACGAGCAGTACTTC	CAWSVMGLYEQYF
TRBV7-2	15	TRBJ2-7	once	TRBD1	TGTGCCAGCAGCTTAGCCGGGACAGGGTTCGCCGAGCAGTACTTC	CASSLAGTGFAEQYF
TRBV20-1	14	TRBJ1-2	.	.	TGCAGTGCTCCCCAGCGGGCCCTAGACTATGGCTACACCTTC	CSAPQRALDYGYTF
TRBV30	13	TRBJ1-2	.	.	TGTGCCTGGACCTGGATGACGGGATATGGCTACACCTTC	CAWTWMTGYGYTF